The source of this T cell receptor (beta chain) is a study of T cell repertoires in cytomegalovirus infection. Regarding this clonotype: Its antigen is as yet unknown.

TCRdb ran MiXCR on the reads and lists one entry per CDR3 protein. Of around 570,000 distinct CDR3 sequences detected, around 40% appear once; the ten largest clones hold around 48%. This receptor was taken from a human donor in good health (CMV status not recorded). Some clones in this sample may be carry-over from other donors' samples. The input for sequencing was cultured PBMCs, taken from culture after CMV antigen stimulation.

The CDR3, as DNA: TGCGCCAGCAGCCCGAGGGATTCCCCAACCGGGGAGCTGTTTTTT. It is translated as CASSPRDSPTGELFF. The rearrangement uses TRBV4-3 and TRBJ2-2; D may be TRBD2 (5 bases). Trimming took 4 bases from V and 5 from J, leaving 14 bases between them. In germline, CDR1 is LGHNA, CDR2 YSLEER. The CDR3 has 15 amino acids.